Following are 25 T cell receptor beta chains from one sample sequenced in a study of cytomegalovirus exposure and HLA in healthy donors. Amplification used 60 Vbeta primers and 13 Jbeta primers. Only in-frame clones appear in the TCRdb table, and some are missing; sequencing was by immunoSEQ multiplex PCR. The sample includes roughly 150,000 clones, around 80% seen only once; the top ten take 1.2%. Input material: PBMCs. Source of these receptors: a boy between 2 and 10 years old in good health and CMV-seronegative.

The chain combines TRBV18 with TRBJ2-3; D gene uncertain. V shed 3 bases and J shed 0 bases, with 10 bases lying between them. The CDR3 is 15 amino acids. The germline V gene has CDR1 KGHSH and CDR2 LQKENI. CDR3 in DNA: TGTGCCAGCTCACCTTACGTCGCGAGCACAGATACGCAGTATTTT. Translating it yields CASSPYVASTDTQYF.

The chain is built from TRBV7-8 and TRBJ2-5, with 14 bases lining up with TRBD2. The V gene's germline CDR1 is SGHVS and CDR2 FQNEAQ. The V and J ends lost 6 bases and 7 bases, in that order; junction bases with no gene match: 10. CDR3 length: 16 amino acids. CDR3 region: CASSPLGTSGGVTQYF. The CDR3 DNA reads TGTGCCAGCAGTCCCCTCGGGACTAGCGGGGGTGTGACCCAGTACTTC.

This rearrangement joins TRBV10-3 to TRBJ2-3, with 9 positions matching TRBD2. Germline V gene data show CDR1 as ENHRY and CDR2 as SYGVKD. This CDR3 has 14 residues. After removal of 3 bases from V and 4 bases from J, the junction contained 2 bases not matched to a gene. The CDR3 spells CAISEGTSPDTQYF. CDR3 DNA: TGTGCCATCAGTGAAGGGACTAGCCCAGATACGCAGTATTTT.

The chain is built from TRBV7-8 and TRBJ2-3, with D possibly matching TRBD2 (6 bases). This CDR3 is built from 15 residues. Germline CDR1 reads SGHVS; CDR2 reads FQNEAQ. V shed 1 base and J shed 2 bases, with 10 bases lying between them. For the CDR3, the DNA is TGTGCCAGCAGCTTAGGTGGGGGGATCACAGATACGCAGTATTTT. Translation: CASSLGGGITDTQYF.

This clone was found a few times. This chain joins TRBV7-9 and TRBJ2-3, with 9 nucleotides matching TRBD2. V lost 0 bases and J lost 3; bases outside the gene matches: 7. This CDR3 spans 17 amino acids. Germline values: CDR1 SEHNR, CDR2 FQNEAQ (reference sequence). CDR3 nucleotides: TGTGCCAGCAGCTTAGCCCCATTAGCGGGGGAAACAGATACGCAGTATTTT. This encodes CASSLAPLAGETDTQYF.

The V and J genes are TRBV6-5 and TRBJ1-5; D remains unclear. The CDR3 consists of 12 residues. V lost 8 bases and J 4 bases, leaving 9 bases between the germline ends. In germline, CDR1 is MNHEY, CDR2 SVGAGI. The CDR3, as DNA: TGTGCCAGCGGCCGAAATAATCAGCCCCAGCATTTT. It codes for CASGRNNQPQHF.

This rearrangement joins TRBV7-2 to TRBJ1-3; D gene unclear. V lost 1 base and J 0 bases, leaving 10 bases between the germline ends. Germline V gives CDR1 SGHTA, CDR2 FQGNSA. This CDR3 has 16 residues. The CDR3 sequence: CASSLGPGSSGNTIYF. The DNA for the CDR3 is TGTGCCAGCAGCTTAGGACCGGGGAGCTCTGGAAACACCATATATTTT.

The CDR3 reads CASSFGGIETQYF. CDR3 sequence (DNA): TGTGCCAGCAGCTTCGGAGGGATAGAGACCCAGTACTTC. This chain joins TRBV11-2 and TRBJ2-5; perhaps TRBD2 as D (6 bases). The length of the CDR3 is 13 residues. Trimming took 3 bases from V and 4 from J, leaving 9 bases between them. CDR1 and CDR2 (germline): SGHAT, FQNNGV.

This chain connects TRBV6-1 to TRBJ1-2; tentative D call: TRBD1 (5 bases). Trimming stripped 0 bases from V and 1 base from J, with 12 bases between. This CDR3 has 16 amino acids. Germline values: CDR1 MNHNS, CDR2 SASEGT. The CDR3 sequence is CASSEAPGLYNYGYTF. CDR3 nucleotides: TGTGCCAGCAGTGAAGCGCCAGGGCTGTATAACTATGGCTACACCTTC.

V and J are TRBV4-1 and TRBJ2-2; no reliable D call. Per germline, CDR1 MGHRA and CDR2 YSYEKL. V was clipped by 3 bases and J by 2 bases, with 7 bases between them. The CDR3 runs to 14 residues. CDR3 protein: CASSHAENTGELFF. CDR3 in DNA: TGCGCCAGCAGCCATGCAGAAAACACCGGGGAGCTGTTTTTT.

The gene calls are TRBV7-6 and TRBJ2-7, with 7 bases identical to TRBD1. Germline V lookup: CDR1 SGHVS, CDR2 FNYEAQ. V lost 8 bases, J lost 1 base, and 8 bases stayed unmatched. The CDR3 contains 14 residues. The CDR3 reads CASGGTGVSYEQYF. The CDR3 DNA reads TGTGCCAGCGGGGGAACAGGGGTTTCCTACGAGCAGTACTTC.

The J gene is TRBJ1-4, the V gene TRBV5-7, with 8 positions matching TRBD1. TRBV5-7 is flagged as an ORF with uncertain function. The CDR3 sequence is 15 residues long. Trimming at V came to 3 bases and at J to 2 bases, leaving 3 bases not matched to a gene. In DNA, the CDR3 is TGTGCCAGCAGCTGTCGACAGGGGACTAATGAAAAACTGTTTTTT. It translates to CASSCRQGTNEKLFF.

This clone was counted only a few times. This chain joins TRBV7-9 and TRBJ2-7; a weak D match, TRBD2 (6 bases). The CDR3 length is 14 residues. V was trimmed by 7 bases and J by 3 bases, leaving 16 bases between them. Looked up from germline, CDR1 is SEHNR and CDR2 is FQNEAQ (reference sequence). The CDR3 reads CASNFPGTDYEQYF. The CDR3 nucleotides read TGTGCCAGCAACTTCCCCGGGACTGACTACGAGCAGTACTTC.

This sequence joins TRBV27 and TRBJ2-7; 7 bases are a match to TRBD2. With V trimmed by 6 bases and J by 1 base, 12 bases remained unmatched. In germline, CDR1 is MNHEY, CDR2 SMNVEV (reference sequence). This CDR3 comprises 16 residues. CDR3 residues: CASSPLGRGSSYEQYF. For the CDR3, the DNA is TGTGCCAGCAGCCCCCTTGGGAGGGGATCATCCTACGAGCAGTACTTC.

This clone was found once. The chain carries TRBV7-2 and TRBJ2-3, with 10 nucleotides matching TRBD2. Germline V lookup: CDR1 SGHTA, CDR2 FQGNSA. V trimming: 5 bases; J trimming: 3 bases; junction bases outside the gene matches: 8. The CDR3 sequence is 16 residues long. The CDR3 is CASSLRAGGKTDTQYF. DNA of the CDR3: TGTGCCAGCAGCCTCCGAGCGGGAGGGAAGACAGATACGCAGTATTTT.

This clone was seen a few times. J is TRBJ2-5 and V is TRBV18; 7 bases map to TRBD1. CDR3 size: 14 residues. CDR1 and CDR2 (germline): KGHSH, LQKENI. Trimming took 1 base from V and 2 from J; bases not matched to a gene: 1. The CDR3 region is CASSPRDRQETQYF. The CDR3 DNA reads TGTGCCAGCTCACCACGGGACAGACAAGAGACCCAGTACTTC.

This chain joins TRBV27 and TRBJ1-2; D is undetermined. Germline CDR1 reads MNHEY; CDR2 reads SMNVEV (reference sequence). This CDR3 is built from 18 residues. V was shortened by 6 bases and J by 2 bases, with 25 bases between the two germline ends. The CDR3 protein is CASSTLSVEGRPNYGYTF. For the CDR3, the DNA is TGTGCCAGCAGCACCTTGTCGGTGGAAGGGAGGCCAAACTATGGCTACACCTTC.

V gene TRBV19 combines with J gene TRBJ1-2; 8 bases are shared with TRBD1. CDR1 and CDR2 (germline): LNHDA, SQIVND (reference sequence). Germline trimming cut 6 bases from V and 4 bases from J; bases unmatched to any gene: 1. The CDR3 spans 12 residues. CDR3 in DNA: TGTGCCAGTAGCACAGGGGGCTATGGCTACACCTTC. Translating it yields CASSTGGYGYTF. Using reference TRBV19 and TRBJ1-2 for the parts outside the CDR3, the full variable domain is DGGITQSPKYLFRKEGQNVTLSCEQNLNHDAMYWYRQDPGQGLRLIYYSQIVNDFQKGDIAEGYSVSREKKESFPLTVTSAQKNPTAFYLCASSTGGYGYTFGSGTRLTVV.

This chain uses TRBV5-1 with TRBJ1-4; 7 bases agree with TRBD1. The CDR3 consists of 13 residues. The ends lost 4 bases at V and 6 bases at J; junction bases unmatched: 3. From germline, CDR1 is SGHRS and CDR2 YFSETQ. In DNA form, the CDR3 reads TGCGCCAGCAGCGGAGGGGGCGATGAAAAACTGTTTTTT. It codes for CASSGGGDEKLFF.

This chain joins TRBV30 and TRBJ2-7, with TRBD1 as a possible D gene (6 bases). This CDR3 has 13 residues. The V end lost 2 bases, the J end lost 3 bases, and 11 bases lay between the germline ends. The germline CDR1 and CDR2 sequences are GTSNPN and SVGIG (reference sequence). The CDR3 DNA reads as TGTGCCTGGAGTCCAGGGGTTGGCTACGAGCAGTACTTC. Translated, it gives CAWSPGVGYEQYF.

This rearrangement joins TRBV6-6 to TRBJ1-6; D perhaps matches TRBD1 (5 bases). Germline values: CDR1 MNHNY, CDR2 SVGAGI (reference sequence). The V end lost 0 bases, the J end lost 14 bases, and 17 bases lay between the germline ends. This CDR3 spans 15 amino acids. CDR3 in amino acids: CASSYSIGTRMSLHF. In DNA, the CDR3 is TGTGCCAGCAGTTACTCGATCGGGACTCGTATGTCCCTCCACTTT.

The CDR3 DNA follows: TGCGCCAGCAGTGAGAACCTAGCGGGAGTAAAGACCCAGTACTTC. It codes for CASSENLAGVKTQYF. The V and J genes are TRBV10-2 and TRBJ2-5; 10 bases fit TRBD2. The CDR3 runs to 15 residues. The germline V gene has CDR1 WSHSY and CDR2 SAAADI. The V and J ends lost 2 bases and 6 bases, in that order; junction bases with no gene match: 6.

The rearrangement uses TRBV9 and TRBJ2-1, with 13 nucleotides matching TRBD2. Trimming took 4 bases from V and 5 from J; bases not matched to a gene: 12. This CDR3 contains 18 residues. Germline CDR1 is SGDLS and CDR2 is YYNGEE. The CDR3 DNA is TGTGCCAGCAGCAAATACTACACCGGGACTAGCGGGGACAATGAGCAGTTCTTC. Encoded protein: CASSKYYTGTSGDNEQFF.

This clone came up a few times. The chain links TRBV7-6 to TRBJ1-1; D is perhaps TRBD1 (6 bases). Per germline, CDR1 SGHVS and CDR2 FNYEAQ. There are 13 residues in the CDR3. V lost 2 bases and J lost 4, with 8 bases in between. The CDR3 here is CASSLQGITEAFF. The CDR3 DNA reads TGTGCCAGCAGCTTACAGGGGATCACTGAAGCTTTCTTT.

CDR3 in DNA: TGCGCCAGCACGGGGGACTCTGGAAACACCATATATTTT. Translation gives CASTGDSGNTIYF. The V and J genes are TRBV5-1 and TRBJ1-3; tentative D call: TRBD1 (5 bases). The germline V gene encodes CDR1 SGHRS and CDR2 YFSETQ. The CDR3 has 13 residues. Trimming shortened V by 6 bases and J by 0 bases, and 7 bases separated the two germline ends.